The present T cell receptor beta chain was sequenced within a study of spatial heterogeneity in lung cancer. Broader study findings: Tumoral mutation counts were tracked by counts of expanded intratumoral alpha and beta TCRs. The estimate shows that only roughly 7% of tumor T cells were covered for alpha and 12% to 15% for beta chains.

Germline-derived CDR1 and CDR2 are MNHNS and SASEGT. The CDR3 has 13 residues. V was clipped by 5 bases and J by 8 bases, with 15 bases between them. This clonotype is deemed medium-sized (0.01 to 0.1%). Its antigen remains unidentified. The time point denotes: sample taken at primary tumor resection. The donor population consisted of just over 70 patients with untreated, early-stage non-small cell lung cancer. Unsorted whole RNA of tumor, nontumor lung or frozen PBMC was sequenced. The library protocol tagged each TCR cDNA with a unique molecular identifier. From the 5' RACE reads, TCRdb called clonotypes with MiXCR, one entry per CDR3 protein. Here the sample spans 3,000 to 4,000 distinct CDR3 sequences, 5.9% being singletons.

Specimen: lung tumor tissue, collected at surgery. This clonotype originated in a male donor with early-stage non-small cell lung cancer. The V gene is TRBV6-1, the J gene TRBJ1-2; D is unclear. Here the CDR3 reads CASSLTRGSGYTF. Here the CDR3 DNA reads TGTGCCAGCAGTTTGACAAGAGGATCCGGCTACACCTTC.